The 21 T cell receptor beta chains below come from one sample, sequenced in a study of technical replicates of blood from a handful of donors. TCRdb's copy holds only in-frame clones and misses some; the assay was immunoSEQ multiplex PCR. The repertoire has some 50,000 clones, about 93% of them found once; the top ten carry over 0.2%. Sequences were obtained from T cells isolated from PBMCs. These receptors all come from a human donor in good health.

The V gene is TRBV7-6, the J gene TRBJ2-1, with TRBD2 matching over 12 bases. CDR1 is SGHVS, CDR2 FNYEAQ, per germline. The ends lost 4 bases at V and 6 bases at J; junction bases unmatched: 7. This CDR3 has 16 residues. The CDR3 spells CASSYGAGLAGNEQFF. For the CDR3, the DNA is TGTGCCAGCAGCTATGGGGCGGGACTAGCGGGCAATGAGCAGTTCTTC.

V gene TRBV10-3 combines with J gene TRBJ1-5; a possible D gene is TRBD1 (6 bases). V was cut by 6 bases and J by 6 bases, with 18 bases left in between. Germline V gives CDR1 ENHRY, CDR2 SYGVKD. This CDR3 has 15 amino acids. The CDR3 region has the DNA TGTGCCATCAGCGACGTGGGGGGGGGCGGTCAGCCCCAGCATTTT. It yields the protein CAISDVGGGGQPQHF.

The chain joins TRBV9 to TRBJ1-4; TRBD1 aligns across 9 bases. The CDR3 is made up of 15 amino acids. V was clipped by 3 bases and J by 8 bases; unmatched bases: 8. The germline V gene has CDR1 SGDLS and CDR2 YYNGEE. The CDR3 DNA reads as TGTGCCAGCAGCGCCCAGGACAGGGGAGGGGAAAAACTGTTTTTT. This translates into CASSAQDRGGEKLFF.

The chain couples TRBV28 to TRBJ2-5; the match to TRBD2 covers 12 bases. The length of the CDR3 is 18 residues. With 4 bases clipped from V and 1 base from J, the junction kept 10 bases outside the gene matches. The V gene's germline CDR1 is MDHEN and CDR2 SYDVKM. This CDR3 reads CASSSDPGLAGLQETQYF. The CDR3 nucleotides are TGTGCCAGCAGTTCGGACCCGGGACTAGCGGGCCTCCAAGAGACCCAGTACTTC. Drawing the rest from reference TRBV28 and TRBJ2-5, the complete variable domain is DVKVTQSSRYLVKRTGEKVFLECVQDMDHENMFWYRQDPGLGLRLIYFSYDVKMKEKGDIPEGYSVSREKKERFSLILESASTNQTSMYLCASSSDPGLAGLQETQYFGPGTRLLVL.

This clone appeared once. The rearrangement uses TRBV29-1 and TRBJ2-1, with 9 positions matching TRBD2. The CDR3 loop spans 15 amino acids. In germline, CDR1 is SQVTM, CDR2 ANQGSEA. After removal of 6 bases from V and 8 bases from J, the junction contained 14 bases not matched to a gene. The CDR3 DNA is TGCAGCGTACCGGGACTAGCAAGCTTAGGAGATGAGCAGTTCTTC. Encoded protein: CSVPGLASLGDEQFF.

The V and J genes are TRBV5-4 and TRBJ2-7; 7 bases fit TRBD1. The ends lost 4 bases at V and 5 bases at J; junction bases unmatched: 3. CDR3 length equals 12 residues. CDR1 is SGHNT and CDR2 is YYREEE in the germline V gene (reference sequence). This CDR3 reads CASSNDRDEQYF. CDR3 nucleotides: TGTGCCAGCAGCAATGACAGGGACGAGCAGTACTTC.

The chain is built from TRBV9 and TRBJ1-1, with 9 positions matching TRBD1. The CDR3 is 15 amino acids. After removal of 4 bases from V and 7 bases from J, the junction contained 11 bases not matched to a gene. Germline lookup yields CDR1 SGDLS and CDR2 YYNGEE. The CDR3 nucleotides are TGTGCCAGCAGCAGCGGGACAGGGTTTTCTAGTGAAGCTTTCTTT. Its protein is CASSSGTGFSSEAFF. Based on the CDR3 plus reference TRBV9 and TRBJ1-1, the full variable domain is DSGVTQTPKHLITATGQRVTLRCSPRSGDLSVYWYQQSLDQGLQFLIQYYNGEERAKGNILERFSAQQFPDLHSELNLSSLELGDSALYFCASSSGTGFSSEAFFGQGTRLTVV.

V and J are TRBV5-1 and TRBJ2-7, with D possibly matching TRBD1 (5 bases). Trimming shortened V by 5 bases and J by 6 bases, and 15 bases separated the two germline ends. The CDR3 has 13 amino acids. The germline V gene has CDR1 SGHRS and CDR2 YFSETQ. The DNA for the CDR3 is TGCGCCAGCAGACAGGACGATGCCGGCGAGCAGTACTTC. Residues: CASRQDDAGEQYF.

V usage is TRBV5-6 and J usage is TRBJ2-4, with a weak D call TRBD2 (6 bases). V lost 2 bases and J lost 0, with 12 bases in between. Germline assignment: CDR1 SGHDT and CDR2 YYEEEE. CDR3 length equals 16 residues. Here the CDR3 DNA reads TGTGCCAGCAGCTTATTAGCGGAACTAGCCAAAAACATTCAGTACTTC. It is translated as CASSLLAELAKNIQYF.

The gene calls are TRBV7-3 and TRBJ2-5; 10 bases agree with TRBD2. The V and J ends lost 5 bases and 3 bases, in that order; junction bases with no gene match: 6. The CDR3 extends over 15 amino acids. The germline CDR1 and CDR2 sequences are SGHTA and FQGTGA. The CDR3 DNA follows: TGTGCCAGCAGCCCAACAGGGACTAGCGAAGAGACCCAGTACTTC. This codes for CASSPTGTSEETQYF.

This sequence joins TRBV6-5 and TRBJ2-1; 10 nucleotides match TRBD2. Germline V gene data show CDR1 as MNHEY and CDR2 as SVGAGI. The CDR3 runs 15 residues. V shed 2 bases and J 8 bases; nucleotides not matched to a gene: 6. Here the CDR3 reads CASSYEQREGDEQFF. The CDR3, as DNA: TGTGCCAGCAGTTACGAGCAGCGGGAGGGGGATGAGCAGTTCTTC.

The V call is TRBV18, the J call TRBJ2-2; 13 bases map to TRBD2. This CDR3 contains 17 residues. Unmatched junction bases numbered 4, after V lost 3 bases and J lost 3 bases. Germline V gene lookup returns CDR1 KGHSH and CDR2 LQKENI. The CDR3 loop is CASSPWTSGSHTGELFF. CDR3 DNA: TGTGCCAGCTCACCTTGGACTAGCGGGAGTCACACCGGGGAGCTGTTTTTT.

The CDR3 nucleotides are TGTGCCAGCACCACCGGGACAGGCGAAAACATTCAGTACTTC. This sequence encodes CASTTGTGENIQYF. The chain uses TRBV18 and TRBJ2-4; 8 bases line up with TRBD1. Germline CDR1 KGHSH, CDR2 LQKENI. The CDR3 length is 14 residues. The junction had 8 bases not matched to a gene; V was cut back by 8 bases and J by 5 bases.

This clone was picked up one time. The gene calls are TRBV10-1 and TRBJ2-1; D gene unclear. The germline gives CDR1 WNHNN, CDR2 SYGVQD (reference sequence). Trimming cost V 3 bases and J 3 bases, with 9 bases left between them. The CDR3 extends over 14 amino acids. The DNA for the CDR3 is TGCGCCAGCAGTGAATCGGTAAACTACAATGAGCAGTTCTTC. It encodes CASSESVNYNEQFF.

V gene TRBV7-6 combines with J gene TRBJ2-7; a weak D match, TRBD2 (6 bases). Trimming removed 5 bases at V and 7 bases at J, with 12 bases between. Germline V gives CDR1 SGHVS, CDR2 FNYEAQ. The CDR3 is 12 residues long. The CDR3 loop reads CASSKEAGEQYF. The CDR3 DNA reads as TGTGCCAGCAGCAAGGAGGCGGGAGAGCAGTACTTC.

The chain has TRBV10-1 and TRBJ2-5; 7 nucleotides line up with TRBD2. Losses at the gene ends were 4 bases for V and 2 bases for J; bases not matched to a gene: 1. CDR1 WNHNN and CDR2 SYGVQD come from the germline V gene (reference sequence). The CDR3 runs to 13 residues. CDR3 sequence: CASSVGLQETQYF. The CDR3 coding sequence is TGCGCCAGCAGTGTGGGACTACAAGAGACCCAGTACTTC.

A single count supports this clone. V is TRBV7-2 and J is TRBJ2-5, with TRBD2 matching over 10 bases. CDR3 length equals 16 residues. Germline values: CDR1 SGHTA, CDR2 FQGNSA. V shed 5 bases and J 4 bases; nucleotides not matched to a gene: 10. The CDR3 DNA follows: TGTGCCAGCAGCAGTACTAGCGGGGTCGCGGGAGAGACCCAGTACTTC. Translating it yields CASSSTSGVAGETQYF.

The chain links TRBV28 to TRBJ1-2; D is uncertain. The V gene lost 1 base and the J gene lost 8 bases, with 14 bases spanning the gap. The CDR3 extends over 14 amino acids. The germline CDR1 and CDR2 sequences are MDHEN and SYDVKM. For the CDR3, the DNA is TGTGCCAGCAGTTTATATAGCTACGAGACCGGCTACACCTTC. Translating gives CASSLYSYETGYTF.

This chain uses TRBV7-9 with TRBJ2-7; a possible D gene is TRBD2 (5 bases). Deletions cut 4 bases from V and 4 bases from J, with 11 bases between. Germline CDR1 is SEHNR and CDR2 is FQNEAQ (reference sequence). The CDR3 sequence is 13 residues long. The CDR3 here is CASSSSGRYEQYF. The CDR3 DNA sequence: TGTGCCAGCAGCTCCAGCGGACGTTACGAGCAGTACTTC.

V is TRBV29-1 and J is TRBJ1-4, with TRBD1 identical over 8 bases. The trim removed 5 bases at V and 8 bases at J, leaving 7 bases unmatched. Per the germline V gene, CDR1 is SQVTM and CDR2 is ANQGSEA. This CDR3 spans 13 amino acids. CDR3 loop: CSVQDRVIEKLFF. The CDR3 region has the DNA TGCAGCGTTCAGGACAGGGTGATCGAAAAACTGTTTTTT.

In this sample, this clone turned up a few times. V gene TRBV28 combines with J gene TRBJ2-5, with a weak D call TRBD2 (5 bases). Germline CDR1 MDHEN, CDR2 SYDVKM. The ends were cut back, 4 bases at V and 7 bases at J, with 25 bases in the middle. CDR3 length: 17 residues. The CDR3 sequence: CASSSAVSTREKVTQYF. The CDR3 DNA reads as TGTGCCAGCAGTTCCGCGGTCTCCACGAGGGAAAAGGTGACCCAGTACTTC.